Only a few counts were recorded for the clone carrying this T cell receptor (beta chain). The antigen is not known. V was clipped by 9 bases and J by 6 bases; unmatched bases: 9. CDR3 size: 14 residues. Germline V gives CDR1 LNHDA, CDR2 SQIVND (reference sequence). The data stem from a study of T cells in Graves' hyperthyroidism and ophthalmopathy. Study findings and constraints: The blood repertoire included most of the expanded thyroid clonotypes above 0.001.

TCR beta CDR3 sequences were amplified from RNA transcripts. An initial round of RT-PCR targeting the TCR CDR3 relied on the HTBI primer set. TCRdb itself ran the multiplex PCR reads through MiXCR, one entry per CDR3 protein. The sample holds approximately 870,000 distinct CDR3 sequences; around 38% are singletons and the top ten take 7.5% to 9.5%. Graves' hyperthyroidism showing no ophthalmopathy progression within 18 months was considered stable. Clinical symptoms, serum thyroxine and TRAb, thyroid ultrasound and orbital computed tomography were used for the diagnoses. The source of the PBMCs was 9.5 to 10 ml of fresh peripheral blood.

The chain uses TRBV19 and TRBJ1-4; TRBD1 agrees at 8 bases. What was sequenced was blood. The TCR was taken from a man aged 18 to 35 with Graves' hyperthyroidism. The CDR3 protein is CARPRTGSYEKLFF. In nucleotides, the CDR3 is TGTGCCAGGCCGCGGACAGGGTCTTATGAAAAACTGTTTTTT.